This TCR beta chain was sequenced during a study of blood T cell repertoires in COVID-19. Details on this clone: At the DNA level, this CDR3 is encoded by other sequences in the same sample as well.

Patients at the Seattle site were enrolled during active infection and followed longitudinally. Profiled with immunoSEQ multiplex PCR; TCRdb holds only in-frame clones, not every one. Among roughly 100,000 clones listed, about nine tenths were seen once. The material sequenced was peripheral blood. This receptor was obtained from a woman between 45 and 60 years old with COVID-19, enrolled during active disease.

CDR3 in DNA: TGTGCCTGGAAAGGGGTGAGCTCCTATAATTCACCCCTCCACTTT. It codes for CAWKGVSSYNSPLHF. The V gene is TRBV30, the J gene TRBJ1-6, with a possible D match to TRBD1 (5 bases). V lost 4 bases and J 0 bases, leaving 10 bases between the germline ends. This CDR3 contains 15 residues. Germline V gene lookup returns CDR1 GTSNPN and CDR2 SVGIG (reference sequence).